A single sample is the source of the 26 T cell receptor beta chains below, sequenced in a study of cytomegalovirus exposure and HLA in healthy donors. With 60 Vbeta and 13 Jbeta primers, the PCR was carried out. Here immunoSEQ multiplex PCR was the method, and the copy in TCRdb shows in-frame clones only, minus some. This table holds fewer than 150,000 clones, around 68% found once. The sequencing sample was made of PBMCs. The receptors stem from a woman aged 40 to 49 in good health and CMV-seropositive.

The chain recombines TRBV14 with TRBJ1-2; 7 bases line up with TRBD1. The junction had 6 bases not matched to a gene; V was cut back by 4 bases and J by 4 bases. Per the germline V gene, CDR1 is SGHDN and CDR2 is FVKESK. The CDR3 consists of 14 residues. The CDR3 DNA reads as TGTGCCAGCAGCCTATGGACAGGCGGCTATGGCTACACCTTC. Protein product: CASSLWTGGYGYTF.

This chain joins TRBV5-4 and TRBJ2-5, with TRBD2 matching over 7 bases. Germline V gene sequence: CDR1 SGHNT, CDR2 YYREEE (reference sequence). The CDR3 is 15 amino acids. V was pared by 2 bases and J by 5 bases, with 9 bases of the junction left unmatched. The CDR3 nucleotides are TGTGCCAGCAGCTTTGGGTCGGGGGGAAGTGAGACCCAGTACTTC. It translates to CASSFGSGGSETQYF.

As to this clone: Mismatch with germline at one junction end may stem from a read error. The chain carries TRBV7-7 and TRBJ2-5; D may be TRBD1 (6 bases). Germline values: CDR1 SSHAT, CDR2 FNYEAQ (reference sequence). The CDR3 contains 13 residues. The CDR3 region is CASSLDRQETQYF. CDR3 sequence (DNA): TGTGCTAGCAGCTTGGACAGACAAGAGACCCAGTACTTC.

Comment on this clone: Its ends do not fully match the called genes, so a read error is possible. The CDR3 DNA reads as TGCAGCGTTCGAGACAGGGGGAATGAAAAGCTGTTTTTT. Residues: CSVRDRGNEKLFF. V is TRBV29-1 and J is TRBJ1-4, with 9 bases identical to TRBD1. The CDR3 is 13 amino acids. The germline V gene has CDR1 SQVTM and CDR2 ANQGSEA.

V gene TRBV5-1 combines with J gene TRBJ2-7, with D tentatively TRBD1 (6 bases). V gave up 1 base and J gave up 2 bases, with 13 bases separating them. The CDR3 sequence is 15 residues long. Germline-derived CDR1 and CDR2 are SGHRS and YFSETQ. CDR3 sequence reads: CASSLRSGATYEQYF. CDR3 coding DNA: TGCGCCAGCAGCTTGAGGTCAGGGGCCACCTACGAGCAGTACTTC.

The chain recombines TRBV7-9 with TRBJ2-7, with 7 bases identical to TRBD1. This CDR3 contains 14 residues. Germline CDR1 reads SEHNR; CDR2 reads FQNEAQ (reference sequence). Trimming took 4 bases from V and 0 from J; bases not matched to a gene: 3. CDR3 region: CASSSGTASYEQYF. The CDR3 DNA reads TGTGCCAGCAGCTCTGGGACAGCCTCCTACGAGCAGTACTTC.

The CDR3 spells CASSFPGSSGGTEAFF. For the CDR3, the DNA is TGTGCCAGCAGCTTCCCCGGGTCAAGTGGAGGGACTGAAGCTTTCTTT. The chain uses TRBV7-2 and TRBJ1-1; D is uncertain. V was pared by 3 bases and J by 5 bases, with 19 bases between. The CDR3 runs to 16 residues. Germline V gene lookup returns CDR1 SGHTA and CDR2 FQGNSA.

The rearrangement joins TRBV2 to TRBJ1-1; no firm D call. The germline gives CDR1 SNHLY, CDR2 FYNNEI. The CDR3 consists of 12 residues. Trimming removed 8 bases at V and 5 bases at J, with 12 bases between. CDR3 loop: CASHKGRTEAFF. The CDR3 DNA sequence: TGTGCCAGCCACAAAGGGAGGACTGAAGCTTTCTTT.

The DNA of the CDR3 is TGTGCCCTCGGAAGCACAGGGGAGGCCCACTCTGGGGCCAACGTCCTGACTTTC. It yields the protein CALGSTGEAHSGANVLTF. The J gene is TRBJ2-6, the V gene TRBV7-2, with D possibly being TRBD1 (7 bases). Looked up from germline, CDR1 is SGHTA and CDR2 is FQGNSA. V gave up 11 bases and J gave up 0 bases, with 23 bases separating them. The CDR3 length is 18 residues.

The chain carries TRBV25-1 and TRBJ2-3, with 7 positions matching TRBD1. V lost 1 base and J lost 0; bases outside the gene matches: 4. There are 16 residues in the CDR3. In germline, CDR1 is MGHDK, CDR2 SYGVNS. The chain's CDR3 is CASSEFRGLSTDTQYF. The CDR3 DNA sequence: TGTGCCAGCAGTGAATTTAGGGGGCTAAGCACAGATACGCAGTATTTT.

Only one count was recorded for this clone. The chain links TRBV11-3 to TRBJ2-5; D remains ambiguous. Trimming took 3 bases from V and 1 from J, leaving 12 bases between them. This CDR3 is 15 amino acids long. The germline CDR1 and CDR2 sequences are SGHNT and YENEEA. As DNA, the CDR3 is TGTGCCAGCAGCTTCCCCTCCGCAGGCCAAGAGACCCAGTACTTC. It codes for CASSFPSAGQETQYF.

This rearrangement joins TRBV5-1 to TRBJ1-2; 9 bases fit TRBD1. Germline V lookup: CDR1 SGHRS, CDR2 YFSETQ. With 4 bases clipped from V and 4 bases from J, the junction kept 2 bases outside the gene matches. This CDR3 is built from 13 residues. DNA of the CDR3: TGCGCCAGCAGCCCGGGACAGGGCTATGGCTACACCTTC. Translated, it gives CASSPGQGYGYTF.

This clone has a handful of counts. The chain links TRBV7-8 to TRBJ2-7; no clear D. Germline V gene data show CDR1 as SGHVS and CDR2 as FQNEAQ. The CDR3 extends over 12 amino acids. Trimming took off 4 bases at V and 4 bases at J, with 8 bases between the two ends. As DNA, the CDR3 is TGTGCCAGCAGCTCACAGTTTTACGAGCAGTACTTC. Amino acid sequence: CASSSQFYEQYF.

The CDR3 protein is CASSVRASTEANTEAFF. In nucleotides, the CDR3 is TGTGCCAGCAGCGTAAGGGCCTCGACAGAGGCGAACACTGAAGCTTTCTTT. The V and J genes are TRBV9 and TRBJ1-1, with D maybe TRBD1 (5 bases). CDR1 is SGDLS and CDR2 is YYNGEE in the germline V gene. V lost 1 base and J lost 1, with 17 bases in between. This CDR3 is built from 17 residues.

V is TRBV19 and J is TRBJ1-1; 7 bases match TRBD1. The CDR3 length is 15 residues. V lost 5 bases and J lost 1; bases outside the gene matches: 7. Germline values: CDR1 LNHDA, CDR2 SQIVND (reference sequence). Here the CDR3 reads CASSPWTGGNTEAFF. The CDR3 DNA reads TGTGCCAGTAGTCCCTGGACAGGAGGGAACACTGAAGCTTTCTTT.

The table lists this clone with a few counts. The genes are TRBV7-6 and TRBJ2-1; 7 nucleotides line up with TRBD2. The junction had 13 bases not matched to a gene; V was cut back by 1 base and J by 10 bases. The CDR3 has 16 amino acids. Germline CDR1 is SGHVS and CDR2 is FNYEAQ. The CDR3 DNA reads TGTGCCAGCAGCTTAGAAGGTGGGCGGGGGAGGAGGGAGCAGTTCTTC. Protein product: CASSLEGGRGRREQFF.

The chain couples TRBV15 to TRBJ2-3; D might be TRBD1 (5 bases). Germline V gene data show CDR1 as LNHNV and CDR2 as YYDKDF (reference sequence). The CDR3 is 14 residues long. Trimming took off 0 bases at V and 6 bases at J, with 10 bases between the two ends. This CDR3 reads CATSRDGADDTQYF. CDR3 nucleotide sequence: TGTGCCACCAGCAGAGATGGGGCGGACGATACGCAGTATTTT.

The chain joins TRBV12-5 to TRBJ2-1; D remains ambiguous. Germline V gene lookup returns CDR1 LGHNT and CDR2 FRNRAP. V was cut by 6 bases and J by 8 bases, with 11 bases left in between. This CDR3 region has 12 residues. The CDR3 nucleotides read TGTGCTAGTGGCCGCCTAGACTATGAGCAGTTCTTC. It encodes CASGRLDYEQFF.

The V call is TRBV5-1, the J call TRBJ1-1; D ambiguous. The CDR3 totals 14 residues. Germline-derived CDR1 and CDR2 are SGHRS and YFSETQ. V lost 0 bases and J 1 base, leaving 7 bases between the germline ends. The CDR3 here is CASSLVGENTEAFF. The DNA of the CDR3 is TGCGCCAGCAGCTTGGTGGGCGAGAACACTGAAGCTTTCTTT.

A single count supports this clone. The chain carries TRBV4-3 and TRBJ2-1; 7 bases align to TRBD1. This CDR3 comprises 16 residues. The J segment lost 5 bases and the V segment lost 0 bases, leaving 7 bases of the junction unmatched. Germline V gene data show CDR1 as LGHNA and CDR2 as YSLEER. The CDR3 loop is CASSQEEVGTDNEQFF. The CDR3 region has the DNA TGCGCCAGCAGCCAAGAGGAGGTCGGGACAGACAATGAGCAGTTCTTC.

The chain recombines TRBV19 with TRBJ1-2, with a weak D call TRBD1 (5 bases). V gave up 11 bases and J gave up 5 bases, with 21 bases separating them. The CDR3 is 14 amino acids. The germline V gene encodes CDR1 LNHDA and CDR2 SQIVND (reference sequence). The CDR3 reads CAVALSGGRYGYTF. The CDR3 DNA is TGTGCCGTCGCACTTTCGGGGGGAAGGTATGGCTACACCTTC.

V and J are TRBV9 and TRBJ1-5; weak D call: TRBD1 (6 bases). The CDR3 is 14 amino acids. The V end lost 0 bases, the J end lost 5 bases, and 9 bases lay between the germline ends. CDR1 and CDR2 from the germline V gene are SGDLS and YYNGEE. This CDR3 is CASSVEAGDQPQHF. In DNA form, the CDR3 reads TGTGCCAGCAGCGTAGAAGCAGGGGATCAGCCCCAGCATTTT.

The rearrangement joins TRBV7-6 to TRBJ1-5; a possible D gene is TRBD1 (6 bases). The CDR3 is 16 amino acids. Between the trimmed V and J ends, which lost 2 bases and 8 bases, there was a span of 19 bases. Germline CDR1 and CDR2: SGHVS and FNYEAQ. The CDR3 DNA is TGTGCCAGCAGCTTAAGGGCCCAGGGGCGAAGGGAGCCCCAGCATTTT. It encodes CASSLRAQGRREPQHF.

The CDR3 region is CAWSVKARNEQYF. The CDR3 region has the DNA TGTGCCTGGAGTGTCAAAGCGAGGAACGAGCAGTACTTC. The chain carries TRBV30 and TRBJ2-7; D is undetermined. Trimming stripped 0 bases from V and 5 bases from J, with 11 bases between. Germline V gene data show CDR1 as GTSNPN and CDR2 as SVGIG (reference sequence). The CDR3 contains 13 residues.

The chain links TRBV27 to TRBJ2-5; D uncertain. The V gene's germline CDR1 is MNHEY and CDR2 SMNVEV (reference sequence). This CDR3 has 12 amino acids. Between the trimmed V and J ends, which lost 6 bases and 5 bases, there was a span of 10 bases. CDR3 bases: TGTGCCAGCAGGCGCCCCGGGGAGACCCAGTACTTC. It translates to CASRRPGETQYF.

Notes on this clone: The same CDR3 can be traced to other DNA sequences in this sample. The chain uses TRBV28 and TRBJ1-1, with 8 bases aligning to TRBD1. The CDR3 is made up of 14 amino acids. CDR1 MDHEN and CDR2 SYDVKM come from the germline V gene. The V segment lost 5 bases and the J segment 1 base; nucleotides outside the gene matches: 3. The DNA of the CDR3 is TGTGCCAGCAGTCTCGACAGGGGGAACACTGAAGCTTTCTTT. Protein sequence: CASSLDRGNTEAFF.